The entry below gives a single T cell receptor beta chain sequence along with its context. This entry is derived from a study of early stage breast cancer tumors. Only in-frame clones appear in the TCRdb table, and some are missing; sequencing was by immunoSEQ multiplex PCR. Of about 2,600 clones in the sample, about 65% are singletons; the top ten hold roughly 20%. The germline V gene has CDR1 SEHNR and CDR2 FQNEAQ (reference sequence). With 7 bases removed from V and 0 bases from J, the gap between germline ends came to 13 bases. The CDR3 is made up of 15 amino acids. The sample comprised normal breast tissue next to the tumor. The TCR originated in a person aged 50-59 years with breast cancer. The chain joins TRBV7-9 to TRBJ2-4; no reliable D call. Here the CDR3 DNA reads TGTGCCAGCACCCAAACCGACTTAGCCAAAAACATTCAGTACTTC. It specifies CASTQTDLAKNIQYF.